The 11 T cell receptor beta chains in this list originate from one sample, sequenced in a study of blood T cell repertoires in COVID-19. Only in-frame clones appear in the TCRdb table, and some are missing; sequencing was by immunoSEQ multiplex PCR. The table includes 90,000 to 140,000 clones, 65% to 90% detected once. The specimen was peripheral blood. The receptors here all came from a middle-aged man with acute or convalescent COVID-19.

CDR3 sequence (DNA): TGCGCCAGCAGCCATACACTAGCCTACGAGCAGTACTTC. Translated: CASSHTLAYEQYF. The V and J genes are TRBV4-1 and TRBJ2-7, with a tentative D call TRBD2 (5 bases). V lost 3 bases and J lost 2, with 8 bases in between. CDR1 is MGHRA and CDR2 is YSYEKL in the germline V gene. The CDR3 is 13 amino acids.

The CDR3 sequence is CASSVRQGPYEQYF. DNA of the CDR3: TGTGCCAGCAGCGTCCGACAGGGACCCTACGAGCAGTACTTC. V and J are TRBV7-6 and TRBJ2-7; 7 bases agree with TRBD1. Per germline, CDR1 SGHVS and CDR2 FNYEAQ. V was pared by 5 bases and J by 2 bases, with 6 bases of the junction left unmatched. There are 14 residues in the CDR3.

This CDR3 is CASSLATANYGYTF. In DNA, the CDR3 is TGTGCCAGCAGCTTAGCGACAGCCAACTATGGCTACACCTTC. The V gene is TRBV11-2, the J gene TRBJ1-2; TRBD1 is a possible D gene (5 bases). The V gene lost 1 base and the J gene lost 2 bases, with 8 bases spanning the gap. The germline V gene encodes CDR1 SGHAT and CDR2 FQNNGV. The length of the CDR3 is 14 residues.

This rearrangement joins TRBV6-5 to TRBJ1-1; D perhaps matches TRBD1 (5 bases). Germline lookup yields CDR1 MNHEY and CDR2 SVGAGI. The V gene lost 0 bases and the J gene lost 6 bases, with 14 bases spanning the gap. The CDR3 sequence is 15 residues long. The CDR3 loop reads CASSYSTWGGSEAFF. As DNA, the CDR3 is TGTGCCAGCAGTTACTCGACTTGGGGCGGTTCTGAAGCTTTCTTT.

The table lists this clone with a few counts. The genes are TRBV11-3 and TRBJ1-2, with D maybe TRBD1 (5 bases). The CDR3 has 14 amino acids. Looked up from germline, CDR1 is SGHNT and CDR2 is YENEEA. V shed 5 bases and J shed 3 bases, with 13 bases lying between them. The CDR3 region is CASSDRQPHYGYTF. The CDR3 DNA sequence: TGTGCCAGCAGCGATAGACAGCCCCACTATGGCTACACCTTC.

The chain is built from TRBV3-1 (or the pseudogene TRBV3-2) and TRBJ2-7, with D uncertain. CDR1 and CDR2 from the germline V gene are LGHDT and YNNKEL (reference sequence). V lost 5 bases and J 6 bases, leaving 17 bases between the germline ends. CDR3 length equals 14 residues. CDR3 region: CASSSSPAGLEQYF. CDR3 nucleotide sequence: TGTGCCAGCAGCTCTTCCCCGGCAGGCCTCGAGCAGTACTTC.

This clone was recorded only once. The chain joins TRBV6-5 to TRBJ1-1, with 8 bases fitting TRBD1. The CDR3 runs 13 residues. Germline-derived CDR1 and CDR2 are MNHEY and SVGAGI. V shed 6 bases, J shed 6 bases, and the junction held 6 bases outside the gene matches. DNA for the CDR3: TGTGCCAGCAGAGACAGGGGCGGCGCTGAAGCTTTCTTT. This translates into CASRDRGGAEAFF.

The genes are TRBV7-9 and TRBJ1-6, with D hard to call. The CDR3 is made up of 14 amino acids. Germline CDR1 reads SEHNR; CDR2 reads FQNEAQ (reference sequence). Trimming took off 2 bases at V and 9 bases at J, with 11 bases between the two ends. The CDR3 loop is CASSLNPPGSPLHF. The CDR3 nucleotides are TGTGCCAGCAGCTTAAACCCCCCAGGTTCACCCCTCCACTTT.

CDR3 nucleotide sequence: TGTGCCAGCAGCTTGGGAGGGAGGGGGAGCAATCAGCCCCAGCATTTT. This encodes CASSLGGRGSNQPQHF. V gene TRBV5-4 combines with J gene TRBJ1-5; D is possibly TRBD1 (6 bases). Germline V CDR1 and CDR2: SGHNT, YYREEE (reference sequence). CDR3 length equals 16 residues. V was cut by 0 bases and J by 1 base, with 11 bases left in between.

This rearrangement joins TRBV2 to TRBJ1-6, with D unresolved. Trimming shortened V by 5 bases and J by 6 bases, and 11 bases separated the two germline ends. Germline V gene data show CDR1 as SNHLY and CDR2 as FYNNEI. CDR3 size: 14 residues. The DNA for the CDR3 is TGTGCCAGCAGTCTAGGGAGAATTAATTCACCCCTCCACTTT. This encodes CASSLGRINSPLHF.

The gene calls are TRBV2 and TRBJ1-2; possible D gene TRBD1, 5 bases. V was pared by 8 bases and J by 3 bases, with 7 bases between. Germline V lookup: CDR1 SNHLY, CDR2 FYNNEI. This CDR3 contains 11 residues. CDR3 DNA: TGTGCCAGCTACAGGTACTATGGCTACACCTTC. It encodes CASYRYYGYTF.